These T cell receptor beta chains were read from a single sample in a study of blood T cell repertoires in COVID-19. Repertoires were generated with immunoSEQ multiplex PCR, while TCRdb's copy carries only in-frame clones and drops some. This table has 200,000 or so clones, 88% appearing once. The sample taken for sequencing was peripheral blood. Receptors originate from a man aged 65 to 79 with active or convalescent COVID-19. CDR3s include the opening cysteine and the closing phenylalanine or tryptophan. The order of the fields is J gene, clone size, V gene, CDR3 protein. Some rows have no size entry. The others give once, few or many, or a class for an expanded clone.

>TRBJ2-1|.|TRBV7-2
CASSLRAGAIYNEQFF
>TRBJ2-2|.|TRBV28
CASSSTNTGELFF
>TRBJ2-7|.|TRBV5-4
CASSQTSAFKEQYF
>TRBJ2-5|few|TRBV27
CASSLWGGETQYF
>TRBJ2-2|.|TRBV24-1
CATTKAGNTGELFF
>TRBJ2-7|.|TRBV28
CASSPVTGYGSRVYEQYF
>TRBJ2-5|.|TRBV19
CASSATPGGPRETQYF
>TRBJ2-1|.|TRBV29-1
CSPTRVGNEQFF
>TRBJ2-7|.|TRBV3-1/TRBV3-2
CASSQPRTGMAYEQYF
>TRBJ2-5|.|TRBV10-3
CAISKGQEETQYF
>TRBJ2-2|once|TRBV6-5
CASSYSSTGELFF
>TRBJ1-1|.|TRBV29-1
CSVKDRVIPEAFF
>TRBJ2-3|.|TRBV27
CASSPGGGLTQYF
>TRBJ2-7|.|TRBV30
CAWGPSGYEQYF
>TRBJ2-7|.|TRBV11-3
CANAPSKGLAGTYEQYF
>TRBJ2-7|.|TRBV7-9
CASSLARGTTYEQYF
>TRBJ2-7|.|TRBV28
CASSLSTGPYEQYF
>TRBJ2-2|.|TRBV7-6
CASSSGTGDSGELFF
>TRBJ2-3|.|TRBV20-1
CSASRVAGARGDTQYF
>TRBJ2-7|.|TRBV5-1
CASRREGQDEQYF
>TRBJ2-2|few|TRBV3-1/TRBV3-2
CASSRYISGGANTGELFF
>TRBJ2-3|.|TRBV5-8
CASSFGDTDTQYF
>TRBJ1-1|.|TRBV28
CASSKTGRTEAFF
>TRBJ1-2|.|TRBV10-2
CASSESHRLNYGYTF
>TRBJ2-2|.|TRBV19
CASSIEQWTGELFF
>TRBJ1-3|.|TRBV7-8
CASRPGTAGNTIYF
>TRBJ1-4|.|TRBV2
CASSEGDSRNEKLFF
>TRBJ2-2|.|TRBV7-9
CASSPTAGSHTGELFF
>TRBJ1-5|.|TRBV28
CASSLLSNQPQHF
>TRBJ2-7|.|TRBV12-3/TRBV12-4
CASSPGGNEQYF
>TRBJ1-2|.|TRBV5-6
CASSGRGPLLGYTF
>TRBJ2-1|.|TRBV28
CASSTWTSARSYNEQFF
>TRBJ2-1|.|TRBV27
CASSFLAGGPNEQFF
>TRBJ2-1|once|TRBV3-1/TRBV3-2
CASSRGAYNEQFF
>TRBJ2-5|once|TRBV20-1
CSASARLAGQETQYF
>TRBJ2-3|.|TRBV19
CASSAAQGFATDTQYF
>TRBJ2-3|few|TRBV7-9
CASSASRLAGETDTQYF
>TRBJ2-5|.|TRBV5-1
CASSLQRGPGETQYF
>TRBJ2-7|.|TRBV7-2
CASSSGRGSYEQYF
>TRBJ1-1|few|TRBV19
CASSSFNGGNTEAFF
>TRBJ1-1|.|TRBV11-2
CASSPSGDTEAFF
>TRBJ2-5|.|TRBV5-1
CASSLEPRGSRETQYF